This is a list of T cell receptor beta chains from one sample in a study of blood T cell repertoires in COVID-19. Assay: immunoSEQ multiplex PCR; the TCRdb copy retains only in-frame clones and omits some. Of some 530,000 clones listed, about nine tenths are singletons. Sequencing was done on a sample of PBMCs or T cells enriched from blood (not recorded which). These receptors all come from an older woman who had recovered from COVID-19. CDR3s include the opening cysteine and the closing phenylalanine or tryptophan. D genes are given only for firm matches. A row's size may be missing; if present it is once, few, many or a size class.

CDR3aa,CDR3nt,j_gene,d_gene,abundance,v_gene
CASSQSGTLTGLFF,TGCGCCAGCAGTCAATCAGGCACCCTAACGGGGCTGTTTTTT,TRBJ2-2,.,.,TRBV23-1
CASSKILQGASGNTIYF,TGTGCCAGCAGCAAAATTCTCCAGGGGGCATCGGGAAACACCATATATTTT,TRBJ1-3,TRBD1,once,TRBV7-9
CASRRGRDTGELFF,TGTGCCAGCAGAAGGGGGAGGGACACCGGGGAGCTGTTTTTT,TRBJ2-2,.,.,TRBV27
CASSYRGTNTEAFF,TGTGCCAGCAGCTACAGGGGGACGAACACTGAAGCTTTCTTT,TRBJ1-1,TRBD1,.,TRBV27
CASSLTAGAGGQPQHF,TGTGCCAGCAGTCTTACGGCGGGGGCTGGGGGTCAGCCCCAGCATTTT,TRBJ1-5,.,few,TRBV27
CASSFNSRGSGNTIYF,TGTGCCAGCAGCTTTAACAGCAGGGGCTCTGGAAACACCATATATTTT,TRBJ1-3,.,.,TRBV7-9
CATSAAGQGASGYTF,TGTGCCACCAGTGCCGCCGGACAGGGGGCTAGTGGCTACACCTTC,TRBJ1-2,TRBD1,.,TRBV24-1
CASRQGERSPLHF,TGTGCCAGCAGGCAGGGGGAACGTTCACCCCTCCACTTT,TRBJ1-6,TRBD1,.,TRBV7-8
CASSQDPIAPKNTEAFF,TGCGCCAGCAGCCAAGATCCTATTGCCCCTAAGAACACTGAAGCTTTCTTT,TRBJ1-1,.,.,TRBV4-1
CASSFLSTGGAYEQYF,TGCGCCAGCAGCTTTCTAAGTACAGGGGGCGCGTACGAGCAGTACTTC,TRBJ2-7,TRBD1,.,TRBV5-1